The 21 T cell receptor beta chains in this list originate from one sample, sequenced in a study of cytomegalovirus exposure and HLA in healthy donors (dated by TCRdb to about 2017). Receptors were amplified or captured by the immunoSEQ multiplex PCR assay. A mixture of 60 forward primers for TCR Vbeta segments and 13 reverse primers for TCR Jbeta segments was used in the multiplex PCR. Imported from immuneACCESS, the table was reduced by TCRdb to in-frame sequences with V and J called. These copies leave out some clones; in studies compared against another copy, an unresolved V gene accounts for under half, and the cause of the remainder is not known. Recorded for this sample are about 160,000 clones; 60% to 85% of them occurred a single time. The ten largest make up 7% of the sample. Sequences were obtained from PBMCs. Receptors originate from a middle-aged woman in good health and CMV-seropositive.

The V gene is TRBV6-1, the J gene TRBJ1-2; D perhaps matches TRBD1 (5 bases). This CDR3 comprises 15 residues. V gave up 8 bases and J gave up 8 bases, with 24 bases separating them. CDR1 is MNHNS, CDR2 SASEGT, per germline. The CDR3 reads CASGAGQEITPGYTF. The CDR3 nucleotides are TGTGCCAGCGGCGCCGGACAAGAAATAACGCCGGGCTACACCTTC.

In DNA form, the CDR3 reads TGTGCCAGCAGTGCGGCAGGGGGCCTCTACGAGCAGTACTTC. This sequence encodes CASSAAGGLYEQYF. The genes are TRBV6-1 and TRBJ2-7; 8 bases are shared with TRBD1. Germline values: CDR1 MNHNS, CDR2 SASEGT. The CDR3 totals 14 residues. V lost 4 bases and J lost 3; bases outside the gene matches: 5.

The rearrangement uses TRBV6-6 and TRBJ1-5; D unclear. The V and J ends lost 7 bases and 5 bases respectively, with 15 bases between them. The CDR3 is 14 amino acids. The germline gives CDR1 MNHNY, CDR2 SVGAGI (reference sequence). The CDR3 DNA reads TGTGCCAGCACCCAAGGTAGCAGAGATCAGCCCCAGCATTTT. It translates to CASTQGSRDQPQHF.

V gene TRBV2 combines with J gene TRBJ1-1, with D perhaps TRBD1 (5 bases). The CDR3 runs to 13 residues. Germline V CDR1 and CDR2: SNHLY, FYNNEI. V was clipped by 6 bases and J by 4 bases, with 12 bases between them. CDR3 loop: CASRGQGATEAFF. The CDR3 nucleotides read TGTGCCAGCAGAGGTCAGGGTGCCACTGAAGCTTTCTTT.

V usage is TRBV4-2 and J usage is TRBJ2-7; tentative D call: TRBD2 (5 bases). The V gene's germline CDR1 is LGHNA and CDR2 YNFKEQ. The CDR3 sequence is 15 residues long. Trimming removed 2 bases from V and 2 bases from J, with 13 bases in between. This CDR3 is CASSQPTSETYEQYF. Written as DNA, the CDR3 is TGTGCCAGCAGCCAACCAACTAGTGAAACCTACGAGCAGTACTTC.

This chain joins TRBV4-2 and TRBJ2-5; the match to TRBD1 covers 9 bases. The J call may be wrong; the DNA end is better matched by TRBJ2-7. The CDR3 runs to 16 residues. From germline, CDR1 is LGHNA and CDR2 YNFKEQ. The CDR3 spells CASSQGGGQGSYEQYF. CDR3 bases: TGTGCCAGCAGCCAAGGGGGGGGACAGGGCTCCTACGAGCAGTACTTC.

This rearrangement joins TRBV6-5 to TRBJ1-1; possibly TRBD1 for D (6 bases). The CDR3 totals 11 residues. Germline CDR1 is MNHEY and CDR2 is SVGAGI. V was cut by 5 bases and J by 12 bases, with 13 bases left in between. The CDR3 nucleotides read TGTGCCAGCAGTGACCCCGGGACAACTTTCTTT. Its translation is CASSDPGTTFF.

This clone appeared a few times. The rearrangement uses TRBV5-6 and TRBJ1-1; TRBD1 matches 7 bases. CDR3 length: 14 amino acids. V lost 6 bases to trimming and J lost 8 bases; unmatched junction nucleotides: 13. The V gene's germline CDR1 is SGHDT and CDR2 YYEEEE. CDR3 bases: TGTGCCAGCATACGAAGCGGTCAGGGGGTGGAAGCTTTCTTT. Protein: CASIRSGQGVEAFF.

The CDR3 region is CASSDTGTSGGETQYF. DNA for the CDR3: TGTGCCAGCAGCGACACCGGGACTAGCGGGGGGGAGACCCAGTACTTC. The chain recombines TRBV7-6 with TRBJ2-5, with 15 bases identical to TRBD2. The V gene end was trimmed by 5 bases and the J gene end by 5 bases; junction bases not matched to a gene: 6. This CDR3 region has 16 residues. Germline assignment: CDR1 SGHVS and CDR2 FNYEAQ.

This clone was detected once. The chain's CDR3 is CAWGPGRNTEAFF. CDR3 coding DNA: TGTGCCTGGGGACCCGGGAGGAACACTGAAGCTTTCTTT. This sequence joins TRBV30 and TRBJ1-1, with D hard to call. Germline CDR1 reads GTSNPN; CDR2 reads SVGIG (reference sequence). The V gene lost 5 bases and the J gene lost 1 base, with 11 bases spanning the gap. The CDR3 has 13 amino acids.

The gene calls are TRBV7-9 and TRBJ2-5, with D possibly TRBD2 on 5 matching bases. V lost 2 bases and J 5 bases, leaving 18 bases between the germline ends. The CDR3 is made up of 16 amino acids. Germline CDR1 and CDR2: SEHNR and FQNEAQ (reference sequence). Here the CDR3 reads CASSLPITRSGETQYF. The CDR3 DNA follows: TGTGCCAGCAGCTTACCCATAACTAGAAGCGGTGAGACCCAGTACTTC. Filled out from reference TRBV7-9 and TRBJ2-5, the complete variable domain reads DTGVSQNPRHKITKRGQNVTFRCDPISEHNRLYWYRQTLGQGPEFLTYFQNEAQLEKSRLLSDRFSAERPKGSFSTLEIQRTEQGDSAMYLCASSLPITRSGETQYFGPGTRLLVL.

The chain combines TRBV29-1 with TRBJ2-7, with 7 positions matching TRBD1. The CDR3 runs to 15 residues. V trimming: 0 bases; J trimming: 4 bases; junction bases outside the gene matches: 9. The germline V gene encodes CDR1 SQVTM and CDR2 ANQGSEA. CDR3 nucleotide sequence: TGCAGCGTTGAAGAGAGACAGGGAATTTTGTACGAGCAGTACTTC. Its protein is CSVEERQGILYEQYF.

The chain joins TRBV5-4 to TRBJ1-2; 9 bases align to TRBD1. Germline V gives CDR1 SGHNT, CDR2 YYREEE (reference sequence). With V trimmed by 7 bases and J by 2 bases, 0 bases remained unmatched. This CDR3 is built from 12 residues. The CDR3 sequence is CASGQGNYGYTF. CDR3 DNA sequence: TGTGCCAGCGGACAGGGGAACTATGGCTACACCTTC.

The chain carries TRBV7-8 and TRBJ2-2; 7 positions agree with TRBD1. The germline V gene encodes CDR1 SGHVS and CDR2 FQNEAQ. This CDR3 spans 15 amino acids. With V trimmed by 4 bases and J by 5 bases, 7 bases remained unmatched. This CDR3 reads CASSSRQGFTGELFF. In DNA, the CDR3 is TGTGCCAGCAGCTCACGACAGGGCTTTACCGGGGAGCTGTTTTTT.

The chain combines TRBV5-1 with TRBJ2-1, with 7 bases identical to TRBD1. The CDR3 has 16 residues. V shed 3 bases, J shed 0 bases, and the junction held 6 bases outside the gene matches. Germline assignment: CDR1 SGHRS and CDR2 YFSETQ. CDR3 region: CASSYGQASSYNEQFF. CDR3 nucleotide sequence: TGCGCCAGCAGCTATGGACAGGCGAGCTCCTACAATGAGCAGTTCTTC.

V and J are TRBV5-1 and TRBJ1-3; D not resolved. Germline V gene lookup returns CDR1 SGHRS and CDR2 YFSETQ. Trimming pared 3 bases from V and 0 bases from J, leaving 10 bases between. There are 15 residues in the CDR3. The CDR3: CASSYDGSSGNTIYF. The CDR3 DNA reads TGCGCCAGCAGCTACGACGGGAGCTCTGGAAACACCATATATTTT.

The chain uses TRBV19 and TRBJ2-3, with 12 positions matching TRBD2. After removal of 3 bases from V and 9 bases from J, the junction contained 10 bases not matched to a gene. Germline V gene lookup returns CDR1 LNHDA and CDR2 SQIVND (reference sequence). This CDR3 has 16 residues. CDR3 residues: CASSILTSGGLATQYF. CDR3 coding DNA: TGTGCCAGTAGTATCCTGACTAGCGGGGGCCTTGCGACGCAGTATTTT.

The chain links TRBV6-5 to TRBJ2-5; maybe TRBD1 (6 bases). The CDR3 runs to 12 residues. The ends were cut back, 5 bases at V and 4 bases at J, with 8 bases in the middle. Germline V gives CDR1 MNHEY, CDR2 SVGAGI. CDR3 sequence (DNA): TGTGCCAGCAGTACGACAGGAGAGACCCAGTACTTC. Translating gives CASSTTGETQYF.

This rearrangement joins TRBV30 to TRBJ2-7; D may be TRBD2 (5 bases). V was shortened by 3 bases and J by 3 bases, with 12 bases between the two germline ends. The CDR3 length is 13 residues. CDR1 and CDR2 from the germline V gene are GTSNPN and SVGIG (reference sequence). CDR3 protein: CAWSAKGSYEQYF. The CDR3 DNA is TGTGCCTGGAGCGCCAAAGGGAGCTACGAGCAGTACTTC.

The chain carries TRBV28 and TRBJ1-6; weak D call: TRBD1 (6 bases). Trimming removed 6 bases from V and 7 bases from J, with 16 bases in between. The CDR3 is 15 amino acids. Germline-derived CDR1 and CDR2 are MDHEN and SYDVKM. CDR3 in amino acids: CASRVPRDINSPLHF. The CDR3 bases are TGTGCCAGCAGGGTCCCCCGGGACATAAATTCACCCCTCCACTTT.

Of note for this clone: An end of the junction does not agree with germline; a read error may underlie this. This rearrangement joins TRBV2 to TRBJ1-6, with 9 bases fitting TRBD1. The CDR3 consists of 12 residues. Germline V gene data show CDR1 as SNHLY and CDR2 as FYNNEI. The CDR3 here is CASSEKTWDRVF. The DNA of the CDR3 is TGTGCCAGCAGTGAAAAAACTTGGGACAGGGTGTTT.